The 31 T cell receptor beta chains in this list originate from one sample, sequenced in a study of blood T cell repertoires in COVID-19. Here immunoSEQ multiplex PCR was the method, and the copy in TCRdb shows in-frame clones only, minus some. The table has 200,000 to 250,000 clones, 70% to 90% seen once. Source material: PBMCs or T cells enriched from blood (not recorded which). The receptor source for this set is a man in his thirties or forties who had recovered from COVID-19.

The rearrangement links TRBV7-3 to TRBJ2-7, with 7 bases lining up with TRBD1. Germline values: CDR1 SGHTA, CDR2 FQGTGA. The trim removed 5 bases at V and 9 bases at J, leaving 10 bases unmatched. The length of the CDR3 is 13 residues. This CDR3 reads CASSARTGGGQYF. In DNA, the CDR3 is TGTGCCAGCAGCGCCCGGACAGGTGGGGGGCAGTACTTC.

V usage is TRBV19 and J usage is TRBJ1-1; TRBD1 is a possible D gene (5 bases). This CDR3 region has 15 residues. With 0 bases removed from V and 1 base from J, the gap between germline ends came to 9 bases. Germline lookup yields CDR1 LNHDA and CDR2 SQIVND (reference sequence). Here the CDR3 reads CASSIDGAPNTEAFF. The CDR3 DNA reads as TGTGCCAGTAGTATAGATGGGGCACCGAACACTGAAGCTTTCTTT.

In nucleotides, the CDR3 is TGTGCCAGCAGCTCTCTAGCGGGGGCCTACAATGAGCAGTTCTTC. Translated: CASSSLAGAYNEQFF. This rearrangement joins TRBV7-3 to TRBJ2-1; 10 bases line up with TRBD2. This CDR3 has 15 amino acids. Germline CDR1 and CDR2: SGHTA and FQGTGA. Trimming took 4 bases from V and 2 from J; bases not matched to a gene: 2.

The rearrangement links TRBV12-3 or TRBV12-4 to TRBJ2-7; 8 nucleotides line up with TRBD1. CDR3 size: 13 residues. The trim removed 6 bases at V and 5 bases at J, leaving 6 bases unmatched. The CDR3 sequence: CASSRQGLNEQYF. The CDR3 nucleotides read TGTGCCAGCAGCAGACAGGGGCTAAACGAGCAGTACTTC.

The chain is built from TRBV9 and TRBJ2-2; 12 bases are a match to TRBD1. CDR1 and CDR2 from the germline V gene are SGDLS and YYNGEE. V shed 9 bases and J 6 bases; nucleotides not matched to a gene: 6. This CDR3 is 14 amino acids long. CDR3 sequence: CATRDRGLSGELFF. DNA for the CDR3: TGTGCCACCCGGGACAGGGGGCTTTCCGGGGAGCTGTTTTTT.

The chain has TRBV14 and TRBJ2-1; a possible D gene is TRBD1 (7 bases). V lost 4 bases to trimming and J lost 1 base, with 17 bases between them. Germline loops: CDR1 SGHDN, CDR2 FVKESK. The CDR3 is 17 residues long. The CDR3 loop is CASSPDRGTVSYNEQFF. CDR3 coding DNA: TGTGCCAGCAGCCCAGACCGCGGGACAGTATCCTACAATGAGCAGTTCTTC.

The chain couples TRBV3-1 (or the pseudogene TRBV3-2) to TRBJ1-2; TRBD1 aligns across 11 bases. There are 16 residues in the CDR3. The germline CDR1 and CDR2 sequences are LGHDT and YNNKEL (reference sequence). The V segment lost 6 bases and the J segment 6 bases; nucleotides outside the gene matches: 12. In DNA form, the CDR3 reads TGTGCCAGCAGGGACTGGACAGGGGGCGCGGGGAATGGCTACACCTTC. Protein: CASRDWTGGAGNGYTF.

The rearrangement links TRBV9 to TRBJ1-3; 9 bases line up with TRBD1. After removal of 0 bases from V and 5 bases from J, the junction contained 15 bases not matched to a gene. The CDR3 totals 19 residues. The germline gives CDR1 SGDLS, CDR2 YYNGEE. In DNA form, the CDR3 reads TGTGCCAGCAGCGTAGATGGTGGTGGGACAGGGAGGTATAGAAACACCATATATTTT. Protein sequence: CASSVDGGGTGRYRNTIYF.

This clone was recorded only once. The CDR3: CASSISGTASGNTIYF. The CDR3 DNA reads TGTGCCAGTAGTATTTCCGGGACAGCGTCTGGAAACACCATATATTTT. The rearrangement joins TRBV19 to TRBJ1-3, with TRBD1 matching 7 bases. CDR1 is LNHDA and CDR2 is SQIVND in the germline V gene (reference sequence). This CDR3 has 16 residues. J gave up 1 base and V 3 bases, and 6 bases lay outside the gene matches.

The chain uses TRBV5-1 and TRBJ2-3; D possibly corresponds to TRBD1 (6 bases). Germline V CDR1 and CDR2: SGHRS, YFSETQ. This CDR3 comprises 14 residues. With 3 bases removed from V and 3 bases from J, the gap between germline ends came to 11 bases. DNA of the CDR3: TGCGCCAGCAGCTCGAGGGGGATTACAGATACGCAGTATTTT. This translates into CASSSRGITDTQYF.

The chain links TRBV4-3 to TRBJ1-1; no definite D call. V lost 1 base and J lost 3, with 12 bases in between. Germline CDR1 LGHNA, CDR2 YSLEER. The CDR3 covers 15 residues. The DNA for the CDR3 is TGCGCCAGCAGCCAAGTTCAAGTGGGCTACACTGAAGCTTTCTTT. It translates to CASSQVQVGYTEAFF.

The chain uses TRBV5-1 and TRBJ2-7; 8 bases match TRBD1. The germline CDR1 and CDR2 sequences are SGHRS and YFSETQ. V was clipped by 0 bases and J by 6 bases; unmatched bases: 8. The CDR3 runs to 15 residues. The CDR3 sequence: CASSLGTGGSFEQYF. Here the CDR3 DNA reads TGCGCCAGCAGCTTGGGTACAGGGGGGTCTTTCGAGCAGTACTTC.

This clone was observed a handful of times. The chain couples TRBV30 to TRBJ1-1; no firm D call. The V end lost 2 bases, the J end lost 10 bases, and 14 bases lay between the germline ends. Germline CDR1 GTSNPN, CDR2 SVGIG (reference sequence). The CDR3 consists of 12 residues. Here the CDR3 reads CAWSIGDRGAFF. The CDR3 DNA is TGTGCCTGGAGTATCGGAGATCGCGGAGCTTTCTTT.

The chain carries TRBV27 and TRBJ2-5, with 9 bases lining up with TRBD1. Germline V CDR1 and CDR2: MNHEY, SMNVEV (reference sequence). The CDR3 runs to 14 residues. Unmatched junction bases numbered 5, after V lost 6 bases and J lost 3 bases. Here the CDR3 reads CASSYRGREETQYF. The CDR3 DNA reads as TGTGCCAGCAGCTACAGGGGGCGGGAAGAGACCCAGTACTTC.

The chain is built from TRBV5-6 and TRBJ2-2, with a tentative D call TRBD1 (6 bases). Trimming stripped 3 bases from V and 3 bases from J, with 9 bases between. The CDR3 consists of 14 residues. Germline V lookup: CDR1 SGHDT, CDR2 YYEEEE. The CDR3 DNA follows: TGTGCCAGCAGCTACGGACAGTACACCGGGGAGCTGTTTTTT. Translation gives CASSYGQYTGELFF. Using reference TRBV5-6 and TRBJ2-2 for the parts outside the CDR3, the full variable domain is DAGVTQSPTHLIKTRGQQVTLRCSPKSGHDTVSWYQQALGQGPQFIFQYYEEEERQRGNFPDRFSGHQFPNYSSELNVNALLLGDSALYLCASSYGQYTGELFFGEGSRLTVL.

The chain combines TRBV11-2 with TRBJ2-6, with 9 nucleotides matching TRBD1. This CDR3 has 15 residues. V shed 4 bases and J 8 bases; nucleotides not matched to a gene: 6. From germline, CDR1 is SGHAT and CDR2 FQNNGV. CDR3 nucleotide sequence: TGTGCCAGCAGCTACCGGGACAGGGCCTCCAACGTCCTGACTTTC. Residues: CASSYRDRASNVLTF.

The rearrangement joins TRBV4-3 to TRBJ1-4; D is perhaps TRBD1 (5 bases). The CDR3 loop spans 17 amino acids. Looked up from germline, CDR1 is LGHNA and CDR2 is YSLEER. Trimming removed 0 bases at V and 6 bases at J, with 17 bases between. CDR3 DNA sequence: TGCGCCAGCAGCCAAGATAAAATCGGACAACGGGATGAAAAACTGTTTTTT. This gives the protein CASSQDKIGQRDEKLFF.

The chain uses TRBV14 and TRBJ1-3; 7 bases align to TRBD1. Germline V gene data show CDR1 as SGHDN and CDR2 as FVKESK. The CDR3 has 15 residues. Trimming took 3 bases from V and 4 from J; bases not matched to a gene: 6. The CDR3 region is CASSQRTGGGNTIYF. The CDR3 bases are TGTGCCAGCAGCCAGAGGACAGGAGGAGGAAACACCATATATTTT.

There are a few counts of this clone. The rearrangement joins TRBV4-1 to TRBJ1-4, with D perhaps matching TRBD1 (5 bases). The germline V and J ends were trimmed by 3 bases and 5 bases, with 13 bases remaining between them. There are 15 residues in the CDR3. Per germline, CDR1 MGHRA and CDR2 YSYEKL. As DNA, the CDR3 is TGCGCCAGCAGCCAGTCCGGGACTGTGAATGAAAAACTGTTTTTT. Amino acids: CASSQSGTVNEKLFF.

CDR3 in DNA: TGTGCCATCAGTGAGCCGAGTGCCTCTTATGGCTACACCTTC. Translation: CAISEPSASYGYTF. V and J are TRBV10-3 and TRBJ1-2; the D is unclear. Trimming took 2 bases from V and 5 from J, leaving 12 bases between them. The CDR3 contains 14 residues. Germline lookup yields CDR1 ENHRY and CDR2 SYGVKD.

The V call is TRBV28, the J call TRBJ2-2; D is undetermined. Germline CDR1 is MDHEN and CDR2 is SYDVKM. Trimming took 3 bases from V and 6 from J, leaving 8 bases between them. The CDR3 sequence is 13 residues long. CDR3 nucleotide sequence: TGTGCCAGCAGTTTGAGTTTTCCCGGGGAGCTGTTTTTT. Amino acid sequence: CASSLSFPGELFF.

The chain recombines TRBV7-9 with TRBJ1-2; tentatively, D is TRBD1 (5 bases). The germline V gene encodes CDR1 SEHNR and CDR2 FQNEAQ (reference sequence). Trimming shortened V by 5 bases and J by 6 bases, and 13 bases separated the two germline ends. CDR3 length: 13 amino acids. CDR3 loop: CASSPGREDGYTF. The CDR3, as DNA: TGTGCCAGCAGCCCCGGCAGGGAAGATGGCTACACCTTC.

This chain links TRBV4-1 with TRBJ1-5; 8 nucleotides agree with TRBD1. CDR3 size: 17 residues. V lost 3 bases and J lost 3; bases outside the gene matches: 10. CDR1 is MGHRA, CDR2 YSYEKL, per germline. The CDR3 DNA reads TGCGCCAGCAGCCATGCCTGGACAGGGTTCTACAATCAGCCCCAGCATTTT. Translated: CASSHAWTGFYNQPQHF.

The chain joins TRBV25-1 to TRBJ2-6; D unclear. The germline CDR1 and CDR2 sequences are MGHDK and SYGVNS. This CDR3 region has 15 residues. V dropped 6 bases and J dropped 2 bases, with 11 bases sitting between them. The CDR3: CASSQTVTGANVLTF. In DNA form, the CDR3 reads TGTGCCAGCAGCCAAACGGTAACTGGGGCCAACGTCCTGACTTTC.

The V call is TRBV4-1, the J call TRBJ2-1, with D maybe TRBD2 (5 bases). The CDR3 length is 14 residues. Germline V gives CDR1 MGHRA, CDR2 YSYEKL. V gave up 0 bases and J gave up 7 bases, with 10 bases separating them. Written as DNA, the CDR3 is TGCGCCAGCAGCCAAGAAACGGGAAGGAATGAGCAGTTCTTC. This encodes CASSQETGRNEQFF.

This clone has only a few counts. The chain couples TRBV10-3 to TRBJ2-3; the D gene is possibly TRBD2 (5 bases). Trimming removed 4 bases from V and 3 bases from J, with 17 bases in between. CDR3 length: 16 amino acids. Germline values: CDR1 ENHRY, CDR2 SYGVKD. The CDR3 DNA reads as TGTGCCATCAGTGCGTTCCCCGCGGGCGGGACAGATACGCAGTATTTT. Amino acids: CAISAFPAGGTDTQYF.

V gene TRBV7-2 combines with J gene TRBJ1-1; D gene unclear. The CDR3 covers 13 residues. Germline CDR1 reads SGHTA; CDR2 reads FQGNSA. Deletions cut 3 bases from V and 4 bases from J, with 9 bases between. The CDR3 reads CASSFRGGTEAFF. CDR3 coding DNA: TGTGCCAGCAGCTTTCGGGGTGGCACTGAAGCTTTCTTT.

The J gene is TRBJ2-2, the V gene TRBV28, with 7 bases aligning to TRBD1. Germline assignment: CDR1 MDHEN and CDR2 SYDVKM. The CDR3 is made up of 12 amino acids. V shed 5 bases and J 9 bases; nucleotides not matched to a gene: 3. CDR3 DNA sequence: TGTGCCAGCAGTCCGACAGGGAGGGAGCTGTTTTTT. Translation gives CASSPTGRELFF. Complete variable domain (other parts from reference TRBV28 and TRBJ2-2): DVKVTQSSRYLVKRTGEKVFLECVQDMDHENMFWYRQDPGLGLRLIYFSYDVKMKEKGDIPEGYSVSREKKERFSLILESASTNQTSMYLCASSPTGRELFFGEGSRLTVL.

CDR3 sequence: CASSQDRAGAFGYTF. DNA for the CDR3: TGCGCCAGCAGCCAAGATCGAGCAGGGGCCTTCGGCTACACCTTC. The V gene is TRBV4-1, the J gene TRBJ1-2, with D tentatively TRBD1 (6 bases). The germline V gene has CDR1 MGHRA and CDR2 YSYEKL. V was pared by 0 bases and J by 8 bases, with 16 bases between. CDR3 size: 15 residues.

This clone was found once. The rearrangement links TRBV7-8 to TRBJ2-1; 9 bases agree with TRBD1. The CDR3 consists of 17 residues. V lost 4 bases to trimming and J lost 3 bases; unmatched junction nucleotides: 10. Germline CDR1 is SGHVS and CDR2 is FQNEAQ. CDR3 coding DNA: TGTGCCAGCAGCTACGGGACAGGGTGGCAAAGCTACAATGAGCAGTTCTTC. Translating it yields CASSYGTGWQSYNEQFF.

V usage is TRBV19 and J usage is TRBJ1-4, with D hard to call. Germline V lookup: CDR1 LNHDA, CDR2 SQIVND (reference sequence). CDR3 length: 13 amino acids. Trimming took off 5 bases at V and 11 bases at J, with 15 bases between the two ends. CDR3 nucleotides: TGTGCCAGTAGTCCCACCAACTCCCGCAAACTGTTTTTT. Its protein is CASSPTNSRKLFF.